This entry is about one T cell receptor beta chain. In Susac syndrome patients, recently defined diagnostic criteria for definite or probable disease were met. FACS was used to enrich TEMRA cells, whereas the CD8+ and CD4+ T cells were obtained by negative isolation. This sample stems from a study of CD8 T cells in Susac syndrome. Study summary: When blood was drawn, patients with Susac syndrome were on intravenous immunoglobulin alone, on corticosteroids, or therapy-naive.

The CDR3 runs 14 residues. In germline, CDR1 is MNHNY, CDR2 SVGAGI (reference sequence). Losses at the gene ends were 8 bases for V and 2 bases for J; bases not matched to a gene: 8. An amount of RNA that ranged from roughly 0.45 to 1 ug was reverse transcribed with random hexamers. TCRdb reprocessed the immunoSEQ multiplex PCR reads with MiXCR, giving one entry per CDR3 protein. Here the sample spans about 71,000 distinct CDR3 sequences, 93% being singletons. The rearrangement joins TRBV6-6 to TRBJ2-7; 8 nucleotides align to TRBD1. This TCR was recovered from a human donor with Susac syndrome. Sample: CD4+ T cells from PBMCs. DNA for the CDR3: TGTGCCAGCGCTCTACAGGGGGGAACCTACGAGCAGTACTTC. Residues: CASALQGGTYEQYF.